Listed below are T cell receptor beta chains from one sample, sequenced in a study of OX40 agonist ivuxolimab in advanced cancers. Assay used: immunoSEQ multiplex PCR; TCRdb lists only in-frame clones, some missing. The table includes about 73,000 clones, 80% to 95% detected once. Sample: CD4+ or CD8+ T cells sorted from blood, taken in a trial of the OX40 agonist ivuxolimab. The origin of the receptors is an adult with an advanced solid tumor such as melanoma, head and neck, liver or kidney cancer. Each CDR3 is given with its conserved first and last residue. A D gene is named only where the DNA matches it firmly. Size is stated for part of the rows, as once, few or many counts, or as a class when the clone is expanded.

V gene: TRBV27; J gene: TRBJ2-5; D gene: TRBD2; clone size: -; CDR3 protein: CASRGTRLAGETQYF; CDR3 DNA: TGTGCCAGCAGGGGAACGAGGCTAGCGGGAGAGACCCAGTACTTC
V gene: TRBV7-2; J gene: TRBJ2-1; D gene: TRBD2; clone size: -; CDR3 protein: CASSFLAGHGDEQFF; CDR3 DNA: TGTGCCAGCAGTTTCCTAGCGGGGCATGGCGATGAGCAGTTCTTC
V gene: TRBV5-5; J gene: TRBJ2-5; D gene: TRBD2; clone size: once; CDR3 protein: CASSSRTSGRYQYF; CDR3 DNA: TGTGCCAGCAGCTCCCGGACTAGCGGGAGGTACCAGTACTTC
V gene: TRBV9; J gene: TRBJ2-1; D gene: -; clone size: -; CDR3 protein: CASSFVSSANNEQFF; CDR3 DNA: TGTGCCAGCAGTTTCGTTTCAAGCGCCAACAATGAGCAGTTCTTC
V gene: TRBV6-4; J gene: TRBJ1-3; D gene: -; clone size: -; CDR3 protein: CAIAAREPKENTIYF; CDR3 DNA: TGTGCCATCGCAGCCCGGGAGCCAAAGGAAAACACCATATATTTT
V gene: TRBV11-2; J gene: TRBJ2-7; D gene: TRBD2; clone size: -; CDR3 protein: CASSAAGGLATEQYF; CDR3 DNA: TGTGCCAGCAGCGCAGCGGGGGGACTAGCGACTGAGCAGTACTTC
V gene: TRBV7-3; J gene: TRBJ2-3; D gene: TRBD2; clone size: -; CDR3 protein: CASSPSHSGRATDTQYF; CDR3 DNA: TGTGCCAGCAGCCCCTCGCATAGCGGGAGGGCCACAGATACGCAGTATTTT
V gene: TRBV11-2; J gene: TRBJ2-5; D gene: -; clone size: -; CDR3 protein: CASSTSRGLETQYF; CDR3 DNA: TGTGCCAGCAGCACAAGTAGGGGTTTAGAGACCCAGTACTTC
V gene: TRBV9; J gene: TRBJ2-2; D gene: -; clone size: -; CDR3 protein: CASSVFNTGELFF; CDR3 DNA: TGTGCCAGCAGCGTATTTAACACCGGGGAGCTGTTTTTT
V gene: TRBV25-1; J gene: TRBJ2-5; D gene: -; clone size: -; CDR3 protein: CASTVSETQYF; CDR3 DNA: TGTGCCAGCACGGTTTCAGAGACCCAGTACTTC
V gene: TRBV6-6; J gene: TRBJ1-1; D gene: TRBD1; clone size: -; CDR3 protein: CASRRSGQGNTEAFF; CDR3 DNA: TGTGCCAGCAGACGATCGGGACAGGGGAACACTGAAGCTTTCTTT
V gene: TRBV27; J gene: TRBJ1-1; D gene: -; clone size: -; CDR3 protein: CASSLRGGTEAFF; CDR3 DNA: TGTGCCAGCAGTTTAAGGGGGGGCACTGAAGCTTTCTTT
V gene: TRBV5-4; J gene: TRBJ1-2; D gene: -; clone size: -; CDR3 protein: CASTITASGAYTF; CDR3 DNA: TGTGCCAGCACCATCACCGCCTCCGGGGCCTACACCTTC
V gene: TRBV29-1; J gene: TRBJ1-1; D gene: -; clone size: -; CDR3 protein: CSVDSQPNTEAFF; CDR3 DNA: TGCAGCGTTGACAGTCAGCCGAACACTGAAGCTTTCTTT
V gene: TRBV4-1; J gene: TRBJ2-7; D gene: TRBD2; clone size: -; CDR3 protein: CASSQAGTSGRHPTYEQYF; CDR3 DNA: TGCGCCAGCAGCCAAGCCGGGACTAGCGGGAGGCACCCTACCTACGAGCAGTACTTC
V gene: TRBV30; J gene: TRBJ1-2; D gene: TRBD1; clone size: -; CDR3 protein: CAMSGGFYGYTF; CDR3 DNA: TGTGCCATGTCAGGGGGCTTCTATGGCTACACCTTC
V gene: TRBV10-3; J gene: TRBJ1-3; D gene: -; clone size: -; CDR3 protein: CAISENGYSGNTIYF; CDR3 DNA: TGTGCCATCAGTGAAAATGGATACTCTGGAAACACCATATATTTT
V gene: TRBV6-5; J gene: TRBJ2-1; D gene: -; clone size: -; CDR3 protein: CASSSGVGNNEQFF; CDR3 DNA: TGTGCCAGCAGTTCCGGGGTTGGCAACAATGAGCAGTTCTTC
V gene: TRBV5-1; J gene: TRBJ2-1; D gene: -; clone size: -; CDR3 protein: CASSLGRIYNEQFF; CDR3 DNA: TGCGCCAGCAGCTTGGGACGGATCTACAATGAGCAGTTCTTC
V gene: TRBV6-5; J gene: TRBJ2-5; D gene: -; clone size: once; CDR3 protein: CASSWGGETQYF; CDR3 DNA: TGTGCCAGCAGTTGGGGGGGCGAGACCCAGTACTTC
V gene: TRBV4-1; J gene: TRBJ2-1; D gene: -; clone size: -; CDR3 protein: CASSQDATIKNEQFF; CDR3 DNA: TGCGCCAGCAGCCAAGATGCTACCATTAAGAATGAGCAGTTCTTC
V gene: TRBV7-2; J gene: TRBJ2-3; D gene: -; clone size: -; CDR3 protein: CASSSAGASGTDTQYF; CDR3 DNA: TGTGCCAGCAGCTCTGCCGGGGCTAGCGGCACAGATACGCAGTATTTT
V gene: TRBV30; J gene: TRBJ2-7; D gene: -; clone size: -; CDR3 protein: CAGYRGPKGIEQYF; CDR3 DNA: TGTGCCGGCTACCGAGGCCCAAAGGGGATCGAGCAGTACTTC
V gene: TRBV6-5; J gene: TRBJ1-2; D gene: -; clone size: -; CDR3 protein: CASSSPWGYGYTF; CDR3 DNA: TGCGCCAGCAGTTCCCCGTGGGGGTATGGCTACACCTTC
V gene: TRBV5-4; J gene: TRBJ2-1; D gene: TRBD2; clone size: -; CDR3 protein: CAINRGLSGSGGEQFF; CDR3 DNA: TGTGCCATCAATAGGGGTCTTAGCGGGAGCGGCGGTGAGCAGTTCTTC
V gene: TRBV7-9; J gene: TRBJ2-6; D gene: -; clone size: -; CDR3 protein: CASSPAGPGRANVLTF; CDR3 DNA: TGTGCCAGCAGCCCAGCGGGTCCGGGCAGGGCCAACGTCCTGACTTTC
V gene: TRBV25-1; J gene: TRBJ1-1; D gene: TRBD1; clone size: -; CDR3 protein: CASSPSGGGNTEAFF; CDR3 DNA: TGTGCCAGCAGCCCCTCAGGGGGAGGGAACACTGAAGCTTTCTTT
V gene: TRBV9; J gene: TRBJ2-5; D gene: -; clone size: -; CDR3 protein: CASSVAGWQETQYF; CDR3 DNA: TGTGCCAGCAGCGTAGCGGGATGGCAAGAGACCCAGTACTTC
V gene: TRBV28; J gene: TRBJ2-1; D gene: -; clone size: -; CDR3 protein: CASSLSFGSEQFF; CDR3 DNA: TGTGCCAGCAGTTTATCGTTCGGTTCTGAGCAGTTCTTC
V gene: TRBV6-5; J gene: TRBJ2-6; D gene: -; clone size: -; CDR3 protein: CASRSHMSGANVLTF; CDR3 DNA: TGTGCCAGCAGGAGCCACATGTCTGGGGCCAACGTCCTGACTTTC
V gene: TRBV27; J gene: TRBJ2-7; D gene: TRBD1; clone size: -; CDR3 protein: CASSLWGQGKMYEQYF; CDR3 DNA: TGTGCCAGCAGTCTCTGGGGACAGGGTAAAATGTACGAGCAGTACTTC
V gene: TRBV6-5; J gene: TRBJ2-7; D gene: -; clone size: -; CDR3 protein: CASLGGAEQYF; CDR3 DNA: TGTGCCAGCCTAGGGGGAGCCGAGCAGTACTTC
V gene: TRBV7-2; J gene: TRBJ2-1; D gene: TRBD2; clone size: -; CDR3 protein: CASSLLSGSFDEQFF; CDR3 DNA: TGTGCCAGCAGCTTACTTAGCGGGAGCTTCGATGAGCAGTTCTTC
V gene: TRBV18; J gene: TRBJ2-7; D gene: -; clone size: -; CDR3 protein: CASSPNGYEQYF; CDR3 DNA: TGTGCCAGCTCACCGAATGGCTACGAGCAGTACTTC
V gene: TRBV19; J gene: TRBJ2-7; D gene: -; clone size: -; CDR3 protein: CASSSSLSHFYEQYF; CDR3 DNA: TGTGCCAGTTCTTCCTCCCTTTCTCACTTTTACGAGCAGTACTTC
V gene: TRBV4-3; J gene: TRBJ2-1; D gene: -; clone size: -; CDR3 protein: CASSQGLHNEQFF; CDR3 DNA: TGCGCCAGCAGCCAAGGACTGCACAATGAGCAGTTCTTC
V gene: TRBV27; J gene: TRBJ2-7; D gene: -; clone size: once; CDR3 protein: CASRTGGREQYF; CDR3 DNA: TGTGCCAGCAGGACAGGAGGTCGGGAGCAGTACTTC
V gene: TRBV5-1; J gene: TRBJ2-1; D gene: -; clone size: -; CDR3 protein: CASSLGPSEQFF; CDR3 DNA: TGCGCCAGCAGCTTGGGGCCGTCTGAGCAGTTCTTC
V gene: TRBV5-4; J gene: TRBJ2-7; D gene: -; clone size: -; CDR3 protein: CASSLKDGASYEQYF; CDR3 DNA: TGTGCCAGCAGCTTGAAGGACGGCGCGTCCTACGAGCAGTACTTC
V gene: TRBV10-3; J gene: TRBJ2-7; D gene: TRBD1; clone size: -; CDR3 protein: CAINPGQGAYEQYF; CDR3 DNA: TGTGCCATCAACCCGGGACAGGGGGCATACGAGCAGTACTTC
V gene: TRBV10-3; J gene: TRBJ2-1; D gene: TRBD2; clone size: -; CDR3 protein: CATASGSRNEQFF; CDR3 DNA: TGTGCCACGGCTAGCGGGAGTAGAAATGAGCAGTTCTTC
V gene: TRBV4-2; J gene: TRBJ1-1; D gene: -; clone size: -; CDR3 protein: CASSQELGRGTEAFF; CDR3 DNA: TGTGCCAGCAGCCAAGAATTGGGGAGGGGGACTGAAGCTTTCTTT
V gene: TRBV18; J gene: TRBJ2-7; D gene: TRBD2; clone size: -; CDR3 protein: CASSPPTRSSGSAYEQYF; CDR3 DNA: TGTGCCAGCTCACCACCAACCCGATCTAGCGGGTCCGCCTACGAGCAGTACTTC
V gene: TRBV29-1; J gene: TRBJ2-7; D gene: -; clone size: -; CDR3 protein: CSVGGMRGFYEQYF; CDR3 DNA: TGCAGCGTTGGGGGAATGAGGGGGTTCTACGAGCAGTACTTC
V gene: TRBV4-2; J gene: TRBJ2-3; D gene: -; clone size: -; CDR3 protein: CASSRLGGDKSTDTQYF; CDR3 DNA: TGTGCCAGCAGCCGCTTGGGCGGTGACAAAAGCACAGATACGCAGTATTTT
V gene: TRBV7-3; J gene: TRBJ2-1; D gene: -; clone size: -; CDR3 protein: CASSLQGWGSYNEQFF; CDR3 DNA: TGTGCCAGCAGCCTACAGGGTTGGGGTTCCTACAATGAGCAGTTCTTC
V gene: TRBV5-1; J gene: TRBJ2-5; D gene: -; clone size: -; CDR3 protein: CASSSRDGWETQYF; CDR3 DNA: TGCGCCAGCAGCTCGCGGGACGGTTGGGAGACCCAGTACTTC